The next 17 T cell receptor beta chains were all read from a single sample in a study of T cells in women clearing cervical HPV infection. Only in-frame clones appear in the TCRdb table, and some are missing; sequencing was by immunoSEQ multiplex PCR. This repertoire comprises about 20,000 clones; its ten largest clones make up about 4.6%. Sequenced: blood buffy coat. These receptors all come from a woman between 18 and 75 years old with a cervical HPV16 infection that either progressed to CIN3+ or cleared (not recorded which).

Concerning this clone itself: The read terminates 3 residues ahead of where the CDR3 ends, so the germline J gene completes it. V usage is TRBV30 and J usage is TRBJ1-3; D not resolved. Germline V gene data show CDR1 as GTSNPN and CDR2 as SVGIG (reference sequence). The CDR3 loop spans 13 amino acids. Trimming took 2 bases from V and 4 from J, leaving 9 bases between them. The CDR3 DNA, read in part, is TGTGCCTGGAGTAGGCCAGGAGGAAACACC. Translation: CAWSRPGGNT. The whole CDR3 region reads CAWSRPGGNTIYF.

CDR3 region: CASSLAPGTSGYTF. The DNA read from the CDR3 is TGCGCCAGCAGCTTGGCGCCTGGTACTAGCGGC. The chain is built from TRBV5-1 and TRBJ1-2; D gene unclear. From the germline J gene comes the end of the CDR3, since the read stops 3 residues before it. This CDR3 region has 14 residues. CDR1 and CDR2 from the germline V gene are SGHRS and YFSETQ.

About this clone: The CDR3 goes on 3 residues after the read ends, and that part is filled in from the germline J gene. This chain links TRBV5-1 with TRBJ2-5; TRBD1 or TRBD2 may be the D gene (5 bases each). The length of the CDR3 is 13 residues. Trimming removed 3 bases from V and 4 bases from J, with 10 bases in between. Germline V gene sequence: CDR1 SGHRS, CDR2 YFSETQ. CDR3 DNA, as far as it was read: TGCGCCAGCAGCTCAGGGAGACCAGAGACC. It codes for CASSSGRPET. The CDR3 as a whole reads CASSSGRPETQYF.

As to this clone: The observed sequence ends 3 residues before the CDR3 terminus, with the missing tail filled in from the germline J gene. The chain joins TRBV7-9 to TRBJ2-7; weak D call: TRBD2 (5 bases). The germline gives CDR1 SEHNR, CDR2 FQNEAQ (reference sequence). Trimming removed 3 bases at V and 3 bases at J, with 9 bases between. The CDR3 runs to 13 residues. The CDR3 region is CASSFRGDYEQYF. The sequenced CDR3 bases are TGTGCCAGCAGCTTCCGGGGTGACTACGAG.

In regard to this clone: The read falls 3 residues short of the CDR3 end, and the missing part is taken from the germline J gene. The chain carries TRBV29-1 and TRBJ1-2, with a weak D call TRBD1 (6 bases). The V end lost 6 bases, the J end lost 5 bases, and 13 bases lay between the germline ends. CDR1 and CDR2 (germline): SQVTM, ANQGSEA. The CDR3 runs 12 residues. Partial CDR3 DNA: TGCAGCGTACAACAGGGAGATTATGGC. Translating gives CSVQQGDYG. The whole CDR3 is CSVQQGDYGYTF.

About this clone itself: The read finishes 3 residues shy of the CDR3 end, and the germline J gene is used to complete it. This sequence joins TRBV5-1 and TRBJ2-1; 8 nucleotides agree with TRBD2. There are 14 residues in the CDR3. Germline V gene sequence: CDR1 SGHRS, CDR2 YFSETQ. Unmatched junction bases numbered 8, after V lost 5 bases and J lost 7 bases. CDR3 bases read: TGCGCCAGCAGGTCGGGGGGGCCTCGAAATGAG. The encoded protein is CASRSGGPRNE. The complete CDR3 sequence is CASRSGGPRNEQFF.

Points on this clone: The CDR3 extends 3 residues past the end of the read, so its final part is completed from the germline J gene. V gene TRBV9 combines with J gene TRBJ1-2, with D maybe TRBD1 (5 bases). The CDR3 is 15 amino acids. V was shortened by 0 bases and J by 7 bases, with 16 bases between the two germline ends. The germline CDR1 and CDR2 sequences are SGDLS and YYNGEE. The CDR3 sequence is CASSVGSRAGLGYTF. CDR3 DNA, as far as it was read: TGTGCCAGCAGCGTAGGCTCTAGGGCAGGGCTTGGC.

Points on this clone: The CDR3 end is not reached by the read, which stops 3 residues before it; the germline J gene fills it in. This chain uses TRBV12-3 or TRBV12-4 with TRBJ2-7, with a tentative D call TRBD1 (5 bases). The CDR3 consists of 13 residues. The V and J ends lost 2 bases and 6 bases respectively, with 11 bases between them. The covered CDR3 bases are TGTGCCAGCAGTTTACGATGGGGCGGCGAG. Residues: CASSLRWGGE. The full CDR3 reads CASSLRWGGEQYF.

Concerning this clone: The read finishes 3 residues shy of the CDR3 end, and the germline J gene is used to complete it. The chain links TRBV18 to TRBJ2-3; D is unclear. The CDR3 spans 16 residues. CDR1 is KGHSH, CDR2 LQKENI, per germline. The covered CDR3 bases are TGTGCCAGCTCCCCTGCCCAAGGCCACCTAGGAGAGACG. Protein: CASSPAQGHLGET. The whole CDR3 sequence is CASSPAQGHLGETQYF.

Details on this clone: The sequenced fragment ends 3 residues before the CDR3 boundary, so the rest is inferred from the germline J gene. The chain links TRBV5-1 to TRBJ2-1; 9 positions agree with TRBD2. Germline values: CDR1 SGHRS, CDR2 YFSETQ. The CDR3 extends over 16 amino acids. J gave up 7 bases and V 0 bases, and 8 bases lay outside the gene matches. The sequenced CDR3 bases are TGCGCCAGCAGCTTGGTGGGCGGGGGGGCGGAAAATGAG. Translated: CASSLVGGGAENE. Given in full, the CDR3 is CASSLVGGGAENEQFF.

Notes on this clone: Read coverage stops 3 residues before the CDR3 terminus; the germline J gene supplies the remainder. The chain recombines TRBV19 with TRBJ1-5; 8 nucleotides align to TRBD1. The V gene end was trimmed by 9 bases and the J gene end by 0 bases; junction bases not matched to a gene: 10. CDR1 and CDR2 (germline): LNHDA, SQIVND (reference sequence). The CDR3 extends over 16 amino acids. CDR3 DNA, as far as it was read: TGTGCCAGCCATGCTAGACAGGGGCATAGCAATCAGCCC. It translates to CASHARQGHSNQP. The whole CDR3 sequence is CASHARQGHSNQPQHF.

In the case of this clone: The read finishes 3 residues shy of the CDR3 end, and the germline J gene is used to complete it. The chain links TRBV18 to TRBJ1-5; 9 bases are shared with TRBD1. V lost 5 bases and J lost 1; bases outside the gene matches: 6. Per germline, CDR1 KGHSH and CDR2 LQKENI. The CDR3 covers 16 residues. CDR3 sequence reads: CASSAGTGLSNQPQHF. The CDR3 bases that were read are TGTGCCAGCTCAGCTGGGACAGGGTTAAGCAATCAGCCC.

In the case of this clone: Sequencing ends 3 residues short of the CDR3 end; the germline J gene provides the rest. The rearrangement links TRBV6-1 to TRBJ2-1; a possible D gene is TRBD2 (6 bases). The germline V and J ends were trimmed by 3 bases and 0 bases, with 9 bases remaining between them. Germline CDR1 and CDR2: MNHNS and SASEGT. The CDR3 contains 15 residues. This chain's CDR3 is CASSDFSGSYNEQFF. CDR3 DNA (partial): TGTGCCAGCAGTGATTTTAGCGGCTCCTACAATGAG.

The CDR3 here is CASSLGRQGSSPLFF. The part of the CDR3 DNA that was read is TGTGCCAGCAGCTTAGGAAGACAGGGAAGTTCACCA. The chain recombines TRBV11-2 with TRBJ1-4; 7 bases align to TRBD1. The read stops 3 residues short of the end of the CDR3; the missing end is completed from the germline J gene. The CDR3 length is 15 residues. Germline-derived CDR1 and CDR2 are SGHAT and FQNNGV.

CDR3: CASSYSGGSDYGQYF. The sequenced part of the CDR3 DNA is TGTGCCAGCAGTTACTCTGGAGGCAGTGACTATGGT. V gene TRBV6-2 or TRBV6-3 combines with J gene TRBJ2-4, with D perhaps matching TRBD2 (5 bases). The observed sequence ends 3 residues before the CDR3 terminus, with the missing tail filled in from the germline J gene. Germline V gene data show CDR1 as MNHEY and CDR2 as SVGEGT. This CDR3 is 15 amino acids long.

A remark on this clone: With the read ending 3 residues before the CDR3 end, the germline J gene is used to fill in that end. The chain combines TRBV7-7 with TRBJ2-2, with a weak D call TRBD2 (5 bases). V was pared by 2 bases and J by 0 bases, with 7 bases between. Germline values: CDR1 SSHAT, CDR2 FNYEAQ (reference sequence). The CDR3 is made up of 15 amino acids. CDR3: CASSLSDSNTGELFF. CDR3 bases read: TGTGCCAGCAGCTTATCGGACTCGAACACCGGGGAG.

On this clone itself: The sequence runs out 3 residues before the end of the CDR3; the remainder is reconstructed from the germline J gene. The V gene is TRBV4-1, the J gene TRBJ2-6; TRBD1 aligns across 11 bases. The CDR3 is 16 amino acids. Germline CDR1 and CDR2: MGHRA and YSYEKL. V lost 4 bases and J lost 2; bases outside the gene matches: 1. The DNA read from the CDR3 is TGCGCCAGCAGCCGGGACAGGGGGACTGGGGCCAACGTC. Translating it yields CASSRDRGTGANV. The entire CDR3 is CASSRDRGTGANVLTF.